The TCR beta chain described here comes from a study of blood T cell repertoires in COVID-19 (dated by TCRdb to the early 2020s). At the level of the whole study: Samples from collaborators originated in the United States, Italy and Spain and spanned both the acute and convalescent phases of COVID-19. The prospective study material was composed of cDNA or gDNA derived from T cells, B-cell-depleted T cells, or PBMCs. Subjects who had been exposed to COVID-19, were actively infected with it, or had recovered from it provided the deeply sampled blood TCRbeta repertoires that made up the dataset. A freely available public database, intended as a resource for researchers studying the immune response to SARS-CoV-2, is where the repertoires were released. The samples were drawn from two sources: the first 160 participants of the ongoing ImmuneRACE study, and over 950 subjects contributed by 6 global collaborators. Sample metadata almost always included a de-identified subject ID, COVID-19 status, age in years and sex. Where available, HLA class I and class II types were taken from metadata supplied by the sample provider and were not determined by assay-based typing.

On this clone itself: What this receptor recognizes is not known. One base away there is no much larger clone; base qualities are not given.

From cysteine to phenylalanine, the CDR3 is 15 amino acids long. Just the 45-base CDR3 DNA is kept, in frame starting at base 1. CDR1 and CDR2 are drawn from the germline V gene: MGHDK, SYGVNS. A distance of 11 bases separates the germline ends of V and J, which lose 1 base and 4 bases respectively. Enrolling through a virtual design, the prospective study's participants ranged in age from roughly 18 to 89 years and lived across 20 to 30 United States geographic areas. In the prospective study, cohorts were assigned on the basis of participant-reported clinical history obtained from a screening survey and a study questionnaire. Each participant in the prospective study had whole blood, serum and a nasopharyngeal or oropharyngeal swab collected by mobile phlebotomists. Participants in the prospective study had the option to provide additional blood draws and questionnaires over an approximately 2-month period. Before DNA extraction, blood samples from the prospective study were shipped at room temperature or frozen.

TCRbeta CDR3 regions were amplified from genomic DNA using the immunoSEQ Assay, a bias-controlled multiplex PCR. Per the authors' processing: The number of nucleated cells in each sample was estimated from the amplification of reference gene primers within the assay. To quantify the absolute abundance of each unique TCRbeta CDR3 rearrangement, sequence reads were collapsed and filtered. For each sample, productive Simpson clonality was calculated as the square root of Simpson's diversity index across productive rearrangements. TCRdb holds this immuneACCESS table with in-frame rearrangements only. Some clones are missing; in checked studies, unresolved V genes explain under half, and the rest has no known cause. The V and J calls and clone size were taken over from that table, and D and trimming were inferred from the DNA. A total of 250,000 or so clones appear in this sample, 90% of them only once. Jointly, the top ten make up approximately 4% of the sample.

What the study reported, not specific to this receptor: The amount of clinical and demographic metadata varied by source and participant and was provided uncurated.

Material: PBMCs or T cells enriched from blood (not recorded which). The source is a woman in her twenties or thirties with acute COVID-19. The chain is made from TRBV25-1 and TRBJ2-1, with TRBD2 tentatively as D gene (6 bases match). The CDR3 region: CASSEWGDLYNEQFF. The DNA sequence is TGTGCCAGCAGTGAATGGGGGGACCTGTACAATGAGCAGTTCTTC.